This TCR beta chain was recovered during a study of cytomegalovirus exposure and HLA in healthy donors. Study-wide points: An assumption of roughly uniform sequencing depth across donors underlay the presence/absence analyses.

Trimming left V 6 bases short and J 9 bases short, with 10 bases between. The CDR3 covers 11 residues. Germline CDR1 reads MNHEY; CDR2 reads SMNVEV (reference sequence). About this clone itself: Antigen specificity is unknown.

In the PCR, 60 Vbeta and 13 Jbeta primers were used. Repertoires were generated with immunoSEQ multiplex PCR, while TCRdb's copy carries only in-frame clones and drops some. Of approximately 180,000 clones listed, around 79% are singletons. The TCR comes from a woman between 45 and 60 years old in good health and CMV-seronegative. Material for sequencing was PBMCs. The chain links TRBV27 to TRBJ2-3; a weak D match, TRBD2 (6 bases). The CDR3 coding sequence is TGTGCCAGCAGGGGACGGGGGACGCAGTATTTT. Protein: CASRGRGTQYF.